What follows describes a single T cell receptor (beta chain). The data originate from a study of blood T cells in healthy people across ages. The wider study: Capturing about one barcoded beta molecule per two T cells was achieved by template switching.

The donors, healthy Caucasians from Russia, were aged about 6 to 95. Then a second PCR, running about 6 to 11 cycles, was carried out with a sample-barcoded 5' primer and a J-beta primer mix. Each of the cDNA molecules was tagged by a template-switch adaptor with 12 random nucleotides. Each CDR3 protein is one row after TCRdb ran MiXCR on the 5' RACE reads. The sample yields about 1.1 million distinct CDR3 sequences, 35% to 40% seen once. CDR3 size: 13 residues. Trimming took 7 bases from V and 6 from J, leaving 13 bases between them. The rearrangement joins TRBV12-3 or TRBV12-4 to TRBJ1-5, with a possible D match to TRBD1 (6 bases). The clonotype originates from a young man in good health. Sequencing was performed on blood. CDR3 nucleotide sequence: TGTGCCAGCAATACAGGGTTTAGTCAGCCCCAGCATTTT. Encoded protein: CASNTGFSQPQHF.